Below, 12 T cell receptor beta chains from the same sample are listed, as sequenced in a study of beta chain features in type 1 diabetes. Study results and caveats: For Type 1 diabetes patients, all four CD4+ subsets carried TCRB CDR3s that were moderately but significantly shorter.

The entirety of the isolated RNA underwent reverse transcription, so expressed TCRB transcripts were sequenced. The data were produced by immunoSEQ multiplex PCR, yet TCRdb's version contains in-frame clones alone and is incomplete. The sample has roughly 730,000 clones, roughly 12% seen once. Their antigens remain unidentified. Material: naive CD4+ T cells from blood. Every receptor here comes from a man younger than 35 with type 1 diabetes.

This sequence joins TRBV30 and TRBJ2-5; D ambiguous. The CDR3 has 13 amino acids. V gave up 4 bases and J gave up 1 base, with 10 bases separating them. Germline V gene data show CDR1 as GTSNPN and CDR2 as SVGIG (reference sequence). Here the CDR3 reads CAWNRLFQETQYF. The CDR3 DNA follows: TGTGCCTGGAATCGGCTGTTCCAAGAGACCCAGTACTTC.

CDR3 amino acids: CASSLARAPADTQYF. In DNA form, the CDR3 reads TGTGCCAGCAGCTTAGCCCGGGCCCCCGCAGATACGCAGTATTTT. This rearrangement joins TRBV7-9 to TRBJ2-3; D is unclear. CDR3 length: 15 amino acids. Germline V gene data show CDR1 as SEHNR and CDR2 as FQNEAQ (reference sequence). V lost 0 bases and J 4 bases, leaving 11 bases between the germline ends.

This clone came up a few times. The chain has TRBV7-9 and TRBJ1-4, with D hard to call. Germline V gives CDR1 SEHNR, CDR2 FQNEAQ (reference sequence). The CDR3 consists of 14 residues. V was pared by 7 bases and J by 4 bases, with 13 bases between. The CDR3 loop is CASTQQLFNEKLFF. The CDR3 DNA sequence: TGTGCCAGCACCCAGCAGTTGTTTAATGAAAAACTGTTTTTT.

V usage is TRBV18 and J usage is TRBJ1-1; D might be TRBD1 (5 bases). Germline CDR1 is KGHSH and CDR2 is LQKENI. The V end was cut by 4 bases, the J end by 3 bases, with 12 bases between. CDR3 size: 14 residues. Here the CDR3 reads CASSLGGLDTEAFF. The CDR3 DNA reads as TGTGCCAGCTCACTCGGGGGATTGGACACTGAAGCTTTCTTT.

There are a few counts of this clone. The rearrangement uses TRBV14 and TRBJ1-1; weak D call: TRBD1 (6 bases). This CDR3 comprises 14 residues. Germline-derived CDR1 and CDR2 are SGHDN and FVKESK. V was clipped by 4 bases and J by 10 bases, with 19 bases between them. CDR3 DNA sequence: TGTGCCAGCAGCCGTGTAACAGGGAGCCCCTCAGCTTTCTTT. Translation: CASSRVTGSPSAFF.

This clone was observed many times. The chain couples TRBV14 to TRBJ2-1, with D unclear. The CDR3 is 12 residues long. V lost 3 bases to trimming and J lost 8 bases, with 8 bases between them. Per the germline V gene, CDR1 is SGHDN and CDR2 is FVKESK. The CDR3 DNA sequence: TGTGCCAGCAGCCAGAATTCCGATGAGCAGTTCTTC. Translation: CASSQNSDEQFF. The variable domain in full, completed from reference TRBV14 and TRBJ2-1, reads EAGVTQFPSHSVIEKGQTVTLRCDPISGHDNLYWYRRVMGKEIKFLLHFVKESKQDESGMPNNRFLAERTGGTYSTLKVQPAELEDSGVYFCASSQNSDEQFFGPGTRLTVL.

This clone has only a few counts. V gene TRBV7-9 combines with J gene TRBJ2-7, with TRBD1 matching 8 bases. V trimming: 0 bases; J trimming: 3 bases; junction bases outside the gene matches: 7. CDR3 size: 16 residues. Germline V gives CDR1 SEHNR, CDR2 FQNEAQ (reference sequence). The CDR3, as DNA: TGTGCCAGCAGCTTAGCTTCGGGACAGGCCTACTACGAGCAGTACTTC. Amino acids: CASSLASGQAYYEQYF.

V usage is TRBV27 and J usage is TRBJ1-6; 7 nucleotides match TRBD1. Germline CDR1 MNHEY, CDR2 SMNVEV (reference sequence). The CDR3 extends over 15 amino acids. J lost 7 bases, V lost 6 bases, and 9 bases had no gene match. The CDR3 region has the DNA TGTGCCAGCAGGGGGGGAACAGGGGTAAATTCACCCCTCCACTTT. It codes for CASRGGTGVNSPLHF.

This clone showed up just a few times. The rearrangement links TRBV7-8 to TRBJ2-5; D perhaps matches TRBD1 (5 bases). Germline V gives CDR1 SGHVS, CDR2 FQNEAQ. This CDR3 is built from 15 residues. V was clipped by 0 bases and J by 2 bases, with 10 bases between them. The CDR3 nucleotides read TGTGCCAGCAGCTTAGCGGGCCAGGGTCAAGAGACCCAGTACTTC. This encodes CASSLAGQGQETQYF. Supplemented by reference TRBV7-8 and TRBJ2-5, the full variable domain reads GAGVSQSPRYKVAKRGQDVALRCDPISGHVSLFWYQQALGQGPEFLTYFQNEAQLDKSGLPSDRFFAERPEGSVSTLKIQRTQQEDSAVYLCASSLAGQGQETQYFGPGTRLLVL.

This clone occurred a few times. The J gene is TRBJ2-7, the V gene TRBV5-5; D possibly corresponds to TRBD1 (6 bases). The CDR3 extends over 13 amino acids. The V end was cut by 2 bases, the J end by 5 bases, with 11 bases between. In germline, CDR1 is SGHKS, CDR2 YYEKEE (reference sequence). CDR3 amino acids: CASSLSTGHEQYF. Written as DNA, the CDR3 is TGTGCCAGCAGCTTATCGACAGGACACGAGCAGTACTTC.

The V gene is TRBV28, the J gene TRBJ1-2; D is uncertain. CDR1 MDHEN and CDR2 SYDVKM come from the germline V gene. With 5 bases removed from V and 1 base from J, the gap between germline ends came to 8 bases. The CDR3 has 13 residues. The CDR3 protein is CASSSPGNYGYTF. CDR3 coding DNA: TGTGCCAGCAGTAGCCCCGGTAACTATGGCTACACCTTC.

This clone has a handful of counts. The chain recombines TRBV30 with TRBJ2-5; the D is unclear. The V and J ends lost 0 bases and 9 bases respectively, with 17 bases between them. The CDR3 sequence is 14 residues long. Per germline, CDR1 GTSNPN and CDR2 SVGIG (reference sequence). As DNA, the CDR3 is TGTGCCTGGAGTGTACTACAGAAGATGTTGCCCCAGTACTTC. Translation gives CAWSVLQKMLPQYF.